This T cell receptor beta chain is from a study of T cell responses to AZD1222 COVID-19 vaccine. Background on the study: Some second doses came at about 4 weeks and others at about 12 weeks; these were pooled.

V lost 6 bases to trimming and J lost 4 bases; unmatched junction nucleotides: 7. The CDR3 consists of 14 residues. CDR1 and CDR2 (germline): MNHEY, SVGAGI. Generated by immunoSEQ multiplex PCR, the TCRdb table keeps only in-frame clones and is missing some. Of roughly 140,000 clones listed, 90% are singletons. The clonotype originates from an adult in good health. The sequencing here drew on peripheral blood, taken on day 0 of AZD1222 vaccination. This rearrangement joins TRBV6-5 to TRBJ1-2, with 8 bases lining up with TRBD1. Written as DNA, the CDR3 is TGTGCCAGCAGCCGGATCGGGACAGGCTATGGCTACACCTTC. It translates to CASSRIGTGYGYTF.